This entry describes one T cell receptor (beta chain). Antigen unknown. The authors amplified TCR beta CDR3 regions, and they did so from RNA transcripts for repertoire sequencing. Following a first-round RT-PCR that used HTBI primers, a second-round multiplex PCR was carried out. TCRdb analysed the multiplex PCR reads with MiXCR anew, one entry per CDR3 protein. The data hold about 600,000 distinct CDR3 sequences, with 39% observed a single time. Hyperthyroidism was new, under 2 months, in patients aged 18 to 65. V dropped 1 base and J dropped 0 bases, with 10 bases sitting between them. CDR1 SNHLY and CDR2 FYNNEI come from the germline V gene. This CDR3 spans 16 amino acids. The source of the sample is a study of Graves' ophthalmopathy and Graves' hyperthyroidism. The study's findings and limits: Its predictions of ophthalmopathy progression gave the model over 65% sensitivity and approximately 72% specificity. Discriminating ophthalmopathy from stable hyperthyroidism, a 13-signature model attained a sensitivity of around 87% and a specificity of about 83%. Most thyroid clonotypes expanded beyond 0.001 frequency were also found in blood.

The sequenced sample consisted of peripheral blood or thyroid tissue (not recorded which). The sequence derives from an adult man with Graves' hyperthyroidism. The chain joins TRBV2 to TRBJ1-5; D not certain. CDR3 protein: CASSEGTDYSNQPQHF. The CDR3, as DNA: TGTGCCAGCAGTGAAGGGACGGATTATAGCAATCAGCCCCAGCATTTT. The whole variable domain, remainder taken from reference TRBV2 and TRBJ1-5, is EPEVTQTPSHQVTQMGQEVILRCVPISNHLYFYWYRQILGQKVEFLVSFYNNEISEKSEIFDDQFSVERPDGSNFTLKIRSTKLEDSAMYFCASSEGTDYSNQPQHFGDGTRLSIL.